The text below deals with one T cell receptor beta chain. The antigen is unknown. The data were obtained in a study of T cells after yellow fever vaccination. Across the whole study: Fractions of low cell number were prepared using SMART-Seq v4 Ultra Low Input. General study findings and limits: FACS-sorted repertoires might harbor abundant contaminating clonotypes from the bulk population. Clonotype sharing between CD4 and CD8 compartments was small.

5'RACE template switching generated TCR cDNA, adding a universal primer site and UMIs. TCRdb re-analysed the 5' RACE reads in MiXCR, keeping a single row per CDR3 protein. The sample records roughly 300,000 distinct CDR3 sequences, around 6.8% being singletons. Sequencing was performed on PBMCs, taken about 49 days after the first yellow fever vaccination. The sequence was collected from a man younger than 30 who received the YFV17D yellow fever vaccine.

The CDR3 DNA reads TGTGCCAGCAGCCGGGGGACTGATGACGGCTACACCTTC. This sequence encodes CASSRGTDDGYTF. V usage is TRBV7-3 and J usage is TRBJ1-2, with D possibly matching TRBD1 (5 bases). V gave up 5 bases and J gave up 8 bases, with 15 bases separating them. Germline CDR1 reads SGHTA; CDR2 reads FQGTGA. There are 13 residues in the CDR3.